One and the same sample provided the 10 T cell receptor beta chains below, sequenced in a study of blood T cell repertoires in COVID-19. Generated by immunoSEQ multiplex PCR, the TCRdb table keeps only in-frame clones and is missing some. This table holds 29,000 or so clones, roughly 94% found once. Sequencing was performed on peripheral blood. The receptors were gathered from a man aged 45-65 years with active COVID-19.

The J gene is TRBJ1-5, the V gene TRBV28, with TRBD1 identical over 10 bases. The CDR3 sequence is 16 residues long. CDR1 is MDHEN, CDR2 SYDVKM, per germline. The ends lost 2 bases at V and 6 bases at J; junction bases unmatched: 7. The CDR3 here is CASSLAGTGVPQPQHF. Here the CDR3 DNA reads TGTGCCAGCAGTTTAGCCGGGACAGGGGTGCCTCAGCCCCAGCATTTT. Full variable domain (outside the CDR3, taken from reference TRBV28 and TRBJ1-5): DVKVTQSSRYLVKRTGEKVFLECVQDMDHENMFWYRQDPGLGLRLIYFSYDVKMKEKGDIPEGYSVSREKKERFSLILESASTNQTSMYLCASSLAGTGVPQPQHFGDGTRLSIL.

The rearrangement joins TRBV6-1 to TRBJ2-5, with D possibly matching TRBD1 (6 bases). V lost 4 bases to trimming and J lost 5 bases, with 17 bases between them. This CDR3 has 15 residues. Germline V gene data show CDR1 as MNHNS and CDR2 as SASEGT. The CDR3 bases are TGTGCCAGCAGTGGGCGACGTAACAGGGAGGAGACCCAGTACTTC. As protein: CASSGRRNREETQYF.

CDR3 nucleotides: TGTGCCAGCAGAACCAGTAGCGGGAGGTCGGGCGAGACCCAGTACTTC. Amino acid sequence: CASRTSSGRSGETQYF. The chain links TRBV28 to TRBJ2-5; TRBD2 aligns across 10 bases. V shed 6 bases and J 5 bases; nucleotides not matched to a gene: 12. CDR3 length: 16 residues. The germline gives CDR1 MDHEN, CDR2 SYDVKM.

This clone is a singleton in its sample. This chain connects TRBV23-1 to TRBJ2-7; 11 nucleotides agree with TRBD1. TRBV23-1 is flagged as an ORF with uncertain function. J lost 2 bases, V lost 4 bases, and 10 bases had no gene match. The CDR3 has 17 amino acids. Here the CDR3 reads CASSPPGQGVKAYEQYF. For the CDR3, the DNA is TGCGCCAGCAGTCCGCCGGGACAGGGGGTCAAGGCCTACGAGCAGTACTTC.

V is TRBV5-1 and J is TRBJ2-6; maybe TRBD1 (6 bases). The V end lost 3 bases, the J end lost 2 bases, and 9 bases lay between the germline ends. The CDR3 is 15 amino acids. Germline assignment: CDR1 SGHRS and CDR2 YFSETQ. The chain's CDR3 is CASSYTGPGANVLTF. CDR3 nucleotide sequence: TGCGCCAGCAGCTATACAGGGCCTGGGGCCAACGTCCTGACTTTC.

This chain links TRBV7-9 with TRBJ1-4, with 7 bases fitting TRBD1. The CDR3 totals 14 residues. With 5 bases clipped from V and 6 bases from J, the junction kept 6 bases outside the gene matches. Germline V gene lookup returns CDR1 SEHNR and CDR2 FQNEAQ (reference sequence). DNA of the CDR3: TGTGCCAGCAGCGTGTGGCAGGGGGATGAAAAACTGTTTTTT. Amino acids: CASSVWQGDEKLFF. Complete variable domain (other parts from reference TRBV7-9 and TRBJ1-4): DTGVSQNPRHKITKRGQNVTFRCDPISEHNRLYWYRQTLGQGPEFLTYFQNEAQLEKSRLLSDRFSAERPKGSFSTLEIQRTEQGDSAMYLCASSVWQGDEKLFFGSGTQLSVL.

This rearrangement joins TRBV18 to TRBJ1-5; D unclear. Germline V gene data show CDR1 as KGHSH and CDR2 as LQKENI. The CDR3 extends over 13 amino acids. V dropped 3 bases and J dropped 4 bases, with 7 bases sitting between them. The CDR3 sequence is CASSPYSNQPQHF. CDR3 DNA: TGTGCCAGCTCACCCTACAGTAATCAGCCCCAGCATTTT.

This clone was seen just once. The V call is TRBV7-6, the J call TRBJ2-7; perhaps TRBD2 as D (7 bases). Germline CDR1 SGHVS, CDR2 FNYEAQ. The length of the CDR3 is 15 residues. Trimming left V 1 base short and J 6 bases short, with 16 bases between. The CDR3 DNA reads TGTGCCAGCAGCTTAGAGTCGGGGGGCTACCGCGAGCAGTACTTC. It specifies CASSLESGGYREQYF.

The gene calls are TRBV6-1 and TRBJ2-7, with TRBD1 identical over 7 bases. CDR1 and CDR2 from the germline V gene are MNHNS and SASEGT. CDR3 length equals 13 residues. J was trimmed by 12 bases and V by 2 bases; bases with no gene match: 10. The CDR3 DNA follows: TGTGCCAGCAGTGAATACCGACAGGGTGAATCGTACTTC. Translating gives CASSEYRQGESYF.

The chain uses TRBV7-2 and TRBJ2-7; TRBD1 matches 9 bases. Looked up from germline, CDR1 is SGHTA and CDR2 is FQGNSA. J lost 12 bases, V lost 6 bases, and 12 bases had no gene match. The CDR3 is 13 residues long. CDR3 nucleotide sequence: TGTGCCAGCAGACCGGCCGGACAGGGGAAGTCGTACTTC. It is translated as CASRPAGQGKSYF.